The T cell receptor beta chain described here comes from a study of human T cells and chemical hapten exposure. This sample's time point: patch test 2, 6 weeks after DPC sensitization. Treatment meaning: therapeutic diphenylcyclopropenone sensitization with weekly scalp DPC. One entry per CDR3 protein, called by TCRdb with MiXCR from the RACE reads. This sample has about 89,000 distinct CDR3 sequences, with 8% to 13% found just once. Germline CDR1 SEHNR, CDR2 FQNEAQ (reference sequence). The J segment lost 10 bases and the V segment lost 1 base, leaving 4 bases of the junction unmatched. This CDR3 has 13 amino acids.

The source material was whole blood, sampled in connection with sensitization to the hapten diphenylcyclopropenone (DPC). V is TRBV7-9 and J is TRBJ2-1; 7 nucleotides align to TRBD1. This receptor was obtained from a middle-aged man with alopecia areata. Some clones in this sample may be carry-over from other donors' samples. The chain's CDR3 is CASSLEGAREQFF. Here the CDR3 DNA reads TGTGCCAGCAGCTTAGAGGGGGCGCGCGAGCAGTTCTTC.